Following are 27 T cell receptor beta chains from one sample sequenced in a study of blood T cells in healthy people across ages. A second PCR, run for roughly 7 to 11 cycles, used a sample-barcoded 5' primer plus a J-beta primer mix. TCRdb reprocessed the 5' RACE reads via MiXCR and lists one record per CDR3 protein. Of approximately 1,100,000 distinct CDR3 sequences listed, 40% to 55% are singletons. Source material: blood. The receptors stem from a woman in her sixties or seventies in good health.

The genes are TRBV5-1 and TRBJ2-7; D remains ambiguous. The CDR3 runs to 17 residues. Germline V gene sequence: CDR1 SGHRS, CDR2 YFSETQ. V was cut by 0 bases and J by 3 bases, with 19 bases left in between. The DNA for the CDR3 is TGCGCCAGCAGCTTGGTCCGGGCCACCACCTTCAGCTACGAGCAGTACTTC. Residues: CASSLVRATTFSYEQYF.

The CDR3 DNA is TGTGCCAGCAGCTGCGACAGCAATCAGCCCCAGCATTTT. Its protein is CASSCDSNQPQHF. The chain recombines TRBV7-2 with TRBJ1-5; D is uncertain. CDR3 length equals 13 residues. Germline V lookup: CDR1 SGHTA, CDR2 FQGNSA. V dropped 4 bases and J dropped 1 base, with 5 bases sitting between them. Variable domain in full (rest from reference TRBV7-2 and TRBJ1-5): GAGVSQSPSNKVTEKGKDVELRCDPISGHTALYWYRQSLGQGLEFLIYFQGNSAPDKSGLPSDRFSAERTGGSVSTLTIQRTQQEDSAVYLCASSCDSNQPQHFGDGTRLSIL.

The CDR3 nucleotides read TGTGCCAGCAGCAGCTTTAGCGGAAACACAGATACGCAGTATTTT. Translating gives CASSSFSGNTDTQYF. The V and J genes are TRBV11-2 and TRBJ2-3; D might be TRBD2 (6 bases). Trimming stripped 5 bases from V and 2 bases from J, with 14 bases between. This CDR3 spans 15 amino acids. Germline V gene sequence: CDR1 SGHAT, CDR2 FQNNGV.

The rearrangement links TRBV6-4 to TRBJ2-4; 9 nucleotides match TRBD1. This CDR3 comprises 16 residues. Germline V gives CDR1 MRHNA, CDR2 SNTAGT. The J segment lost 3 bases and the V segment lost 10 bases, leaving 13 bases of the junction unmatched. The CDR3 coding sequence is TGTGCCAAAAAGCCGGGACAGGGTTTAGTCAAAAACATTCAGTACTTC. It yields the protein CAKKPGQGLVKNIQYF.

The rearrangement joins TRBV5-1 to TRBJ2-3; 7 nucleotides match TRBD2. CDR3 length equals 13 residues. Germline V gene data show CDR1 as SGHRS and CDR2 as YFSETQ. Trimming took 6 bases from V and 1 from J; bases not matched to a gene: 2. CDR3 region: CASKSGGTDTQYF. The CDR3, as DNA: TGCGCCAGCAAGAGCGGGGGCACAGATACGCAGTATTTT.

This clonotype was found a few times. This sequence joins TRBV9 and TRBJ2-7, with a possible D match to TRBD2 (7 bases). V lost 4 bases and J lost 6, with 20 bases in between. The CDR3 is 15 amino acids. Germline assignment: CDR1 SGDLS and CDR2 YYNGEE. CDR3 bases: TGTGCCAGCAGCTCCGCGGGGGCCCTTGATCGCGAGCAGTACTTC. The encoded protein is CASSSAGALDREQYF.

The V and J genes are TRBV20-1 and TRBJ2-5; 9 nucleotides agree with TRBD2. CDR3 length equals 16 residues. The V gene end was trimmed by 2 bases and the J gene end by 0 bases; junction bases not matched to a gene: 7. CDR1 DFQATT and CDR2 SNEGSKA come from the germline V gene (reference sequence). This CDR3 reads CSARLLAGKYQETQYF. The CDR3 DNA follows: TGCAGTGCTAGACTCCTAGCGGGAAAGTACCAAGAGACCCAGTACTTC.

This chain uses TRBV2 with TRBJ2-5; possibly TRBD2 for D (6 bases). The assigned J gene may be wrong: the sequence end matches TRBJ2-7 better. Germline V gene sequence: CDR1 SNHLY, CDR2 FYNNEI. The CDR3 length is 14 residues. The CDR3 coding sequence is TGTGCCAGCAGGCGGGACTTATCATCCTACGAGCAGTACTTC. Translation: CASRRDLSSYEQYF.

The chain links TRBV27 to TRBJ1-2, with a weak D call TRBD1 (6 bases). This CDR3 is built from 15 residues. The V and J ends lost 4 bases and 7 bases respectively, with 19 bases between them. Germline CDR1 is MNHEY and CDR2 is SMNVEV (reference sequence). Written as DNA, the CDR3 is TGTGCCAGCAGTTGGAGTGGCCAGGGGCGAGGTGGCTACACCTTC. It encodes CASSWSGQGRGGYTF.

V is TRBV6-2 or TRBV6-3 and J is TRBJ1-1, with unresolved D. There are 15 residues in the CDR3. V was pared by 3 bases and J by 3 bases, with 14 bases between. CDR1 and CDR2 (germline): MNHEY, SVGEGT. CDR3 nucleotide sequence: TGTGCCAGCAGTTATTCCCCTCAGTGGGACACTGAAGCTTTCTTT. Encoded protein: CASSYSPQWDTEAFF.

The J gene is TRBJ2-5, the V gene TRBV11-2, with D possibly being TRBD1 (6 bases). The CDR3 spans 16 residues. Germline V gives CDR1 SGHAT, CDR2 FQNNGV. The V and J ends lost 2 bases and 11 bases respectively, with 24 bases between them. This CDR3 reads CASSLSQGRVGNEQYF. The CDR3 DNA reads as TGTGCCAGCAGCTTATCGCAGGGGCGTGTGGGGAATGAGCAGTACTTC. The full variable domain, rest sourced from reference TRBV11-2 and TRBJ2-5, is EAGVAQSPRYKIIEKRQSVAFWCNPISGHATLYWYQQILGQGPKLLIQFQNNGVVDDSQLPKDRFSAERLKGVDSTLKIQPAKLEDSAVYLCASSLSQGRVGNEQYFGPGTRLLVL.

The rearrangement joins TRBV5-1 to TRBJ1-2; D is perhaps TRBD1 (5 bases). V was cut by 4 bases and J by 8 bases, with 15 bases left in between. The CDR3 has 13 residues. The germline CDR1 and CDR2 sequences are SGHRS and YFSETQ. CDR3 DNA: TGCGCCAGCAGCAGTAGAGGGGTCGACGGCTACACCTTC. This gives the protein CASSSRGVDGYTF.

The rearrangement links TRBV7-9 to TRBJ2-3; 13 bases are a match to TRBD2. V was clipped by 6 bases and J by 4 bases; unmatched bases: 7. The length of the CDR3 is 16 residues. Germline V gene data show CDR1 as SEHNR and CDR2 as FQNEAQ (reference sequence). The CDR3 nucleotides read TGTGCCAGCAGTGGTACGACTAGCGGGAGGCCAGATACGCAGTATTTT. The encoded protein is CASSGTTSGRPDTQYF.

The chain employs TRBV4-1 and TRBJ2-7; TRBD1 aligns across 11 bases. The CDR3 runs to 16 residues. Germline V gives CDR1 MGHRA, CDR2 YSYEKL. V shed 1 base and J 4 bases; nucleotides not matched to a gene: 6. DNA of the CDR3: TGCGCCAGCAGCCAAGGGGAAGGACAGGGGGCGTACGAGCAGTACTTC. This gives the protein CASSQGEGQGAYEQYF.

This sequence joins TRBV12-3 or TRBV12-4 and TRBJ2-5; either TRBD1 or TRBD2 may fit D (7 bases each). V lost 7 bases and J 11 bases, leaving 26 bases between the germline ends. This CDR3 has 15 residues. The CDR3 region is CASNQQGGSYNEQYF. CDR3 DNA: TGTGCCAGCAATCAGCAGGGGGGGTCCTACAATGAGCAGTACTTC.

The gene calls are TRBV5-1 and TRBJ2-3, with TRBD1 identical over 8 bases. J lost 5 bases, V lost 6 bases, and 8 bases had no gene match. Germline V gene lookup returns CDR1 SGHRS and CDR2 YFSETQ. The CDR3 has 14 residues. CDR3 bases: TGCGCCAGCACCCGGACAGGGTTCGAAGATACGCAGTATTTT. Protein: CASTRTGFEDTQYF.

This clonotype was seen a few times. The chain is built from TRBV7-2 and TRBJ2-7; D may be TRBD2 (6 bases). CDR3 size: 14 residues. V was cut by 5 bases and J by 1 base, with 12 bases left in between. The V gene's germline CDR1 is SGHTA and CDR2 FQGNSA. CDR3 amino acids: CASSPSAGSYEQYF. Here the CDR3 DNA reads TGTGCCAGCAGCCCAAGCGCGGGGTCCTACGAGCAGTACTTC.

The J gene is TRBJ2-7, the V gene TRBV6-1; possibly TRBD2 for D (6 bases). The CDR3 totals 19 residues. CDR1 MNHNS and CDR2 SASEGT come from the germline V gene. The V end was cut by 6 bases, the J end by 4 bases, with 31 bases between. The DNA for the CDR3 is TGTGCCAGCAGAACCGGGACTTGGACCTCATCACTCGAGAAGTACGAGCAGTACTTC. Its translation: CASRTGTWTSSLEKYEQYF.

This clonotype was picked up a small number of times. This chain joins TRBV3-1 and TRBJ2-3, with D unclear. The V end was cut by 4 bases, the J end by 6 bases, with 17 bases between. CDR1 and CDR2 from the germline V gene are LGHDT and YNNKEL (reference sequence). The CDR3 extends over 15 amino acids. DNA of the CDR3: TGTGCCAGCAGCCTGGGGTCTAGTGGGATGGATACGCAGTATTTT. Translated, it gives CASSLGSSGMDTQYF.

This chain's CDR3 is CASSVTLSGGPEAFF. CDR3 bases: TGTGCCAGCAGTGTTACGTTGTCAGGGGGCCCTGAAGCTTTCTTT. This sequence joins TRBV2 and TRBJ1-1; 8 bases are shared with TRBD1. The CDR3 extends over 15 amino acids. CDR1 SNHLY and CDR2 FYNNEI come from the germline V gene. J was trimmed by 6 bases and V by 4 bases; bases with no gene match: 10.

V is TRBV5-1 and J is TRBJ2-7, with D maybe TRBD2 (5 bases). The CDR3 spans 15 residues. Germline V gives CDR1 SGHRS, CDR2 YFSETQ. V lost 5 bases to trimming and J lost 6 bases, with 21 bases between them. CDR3 nucleotides: TGCGCCAGCAGGTCCGGGATCCCATCAAGTGGCGAGCAGTACTTC. This encodes CASRSGIPSSGEQYF.

This sequence joins TRBV2 and TRBJ1-1; 10 bases map to TRBD1. After removal of 4 bases from V and 5 bases from J, the junction contained 4 bases not matched to a gene. Germline V gene data show CDR1 as SNHLY and CDR2 as FYNNEI. The CDR3 totals 14 residues. Here the CDR3 reads CASSVDRGQTEAFF. The CDR3, as DNA: TGTGCCAGCAGTGTAGACAGGGGGCAAACTGAAGCTTTCTTT.

The V gene is TRBV15, the J gene TRBJ2-1, with a weak D call TRBD1 (6 bases). Germline V gene data show CDR1 as LNHNV and CDR2 as YYDKDF (reference sequence). V gave up 1 base and J gave up 7 bases, with 14 bases separating them. The CDR3 is 15 residues long. The CDR3 region is CATSRGSQGGNEQFF. The DNA of the CDR3 is TGTGCCACCAGCAGAGGTTCACAGGGTGGGAATGAGCAGTTCTTC.

As concerns this clonotype: With a much larger clone just one base away, this may be a read error. This chain links TRBV6-6 with TRBJ2-7; possibly TRBD2 for D (6 bases). Germline V CDR1 and CDR2: MNHNY, SVGAGI (reference sequence). The V gene lost 4 bases and the J gene lost 3 bases, with 13 bases spanning the gap. The CDR3 has 14 residues. The CDR3 loop is CASSFGGTVYEQYF. In DNA form, the CDR3 reads TGTGCCAGCAGTTTTGGCGGGACCGTCTACGAGCAGTACTTC.

This clonotype has only a few counts. The chain combines TRBV10-3 with TRBJ2-7, with 9 bases lining up with TRBD2. Unmatched junction bases numbered 6, after V lost 0 bases and J lost 0 bases. This CDR3 is 17 amino acids long. CDR1 ENHRY and CDR2 SYGVKD come from the germline V gene. The CDR3 sequence: CAISESTSGSSSYEQYF. The CDR3 DNA reads TGTGCCATCAGTGAGTCGACTAGCGGTAGCAGCTCCTACGAGCAGTACTTC.

The chain couples TRBV20-1 to TRBJ2-3; the D gene is possibly TRBD1 (5 bases). The germline V gene has CDR1 DFQATT and CDR2 SNEGSKA (reference sequence). The ends were cut back, 0 bases at V and 0 bases at J, with 10 bases in the middle. This CDR3 comprises 15 residues. The CDR3: CSARDGAVSTDTQYF. The CDR3 DNA reads TGCAGTGCTAGAGATGGGGCGGTTAGCACAGATACGCAGTATTTT.

V is TRBV9 and J is TRBJ2-7, with 8 bases fitting TRBD1. The V gene's germline CDR1 is SGDLS and CDR2 YYNGEE. The V segment lost 5 bases and the J segment 2 bases; nucleotides outside the gene matches: 6. The CDR3 length is 14 residues. CDR3 protein: CASSRQGFPYEQYF. The CDR3 DNA reads TGTGCCAGCAGTCGACAGGGGTTTCCCTACGAGCAGTACTTC.